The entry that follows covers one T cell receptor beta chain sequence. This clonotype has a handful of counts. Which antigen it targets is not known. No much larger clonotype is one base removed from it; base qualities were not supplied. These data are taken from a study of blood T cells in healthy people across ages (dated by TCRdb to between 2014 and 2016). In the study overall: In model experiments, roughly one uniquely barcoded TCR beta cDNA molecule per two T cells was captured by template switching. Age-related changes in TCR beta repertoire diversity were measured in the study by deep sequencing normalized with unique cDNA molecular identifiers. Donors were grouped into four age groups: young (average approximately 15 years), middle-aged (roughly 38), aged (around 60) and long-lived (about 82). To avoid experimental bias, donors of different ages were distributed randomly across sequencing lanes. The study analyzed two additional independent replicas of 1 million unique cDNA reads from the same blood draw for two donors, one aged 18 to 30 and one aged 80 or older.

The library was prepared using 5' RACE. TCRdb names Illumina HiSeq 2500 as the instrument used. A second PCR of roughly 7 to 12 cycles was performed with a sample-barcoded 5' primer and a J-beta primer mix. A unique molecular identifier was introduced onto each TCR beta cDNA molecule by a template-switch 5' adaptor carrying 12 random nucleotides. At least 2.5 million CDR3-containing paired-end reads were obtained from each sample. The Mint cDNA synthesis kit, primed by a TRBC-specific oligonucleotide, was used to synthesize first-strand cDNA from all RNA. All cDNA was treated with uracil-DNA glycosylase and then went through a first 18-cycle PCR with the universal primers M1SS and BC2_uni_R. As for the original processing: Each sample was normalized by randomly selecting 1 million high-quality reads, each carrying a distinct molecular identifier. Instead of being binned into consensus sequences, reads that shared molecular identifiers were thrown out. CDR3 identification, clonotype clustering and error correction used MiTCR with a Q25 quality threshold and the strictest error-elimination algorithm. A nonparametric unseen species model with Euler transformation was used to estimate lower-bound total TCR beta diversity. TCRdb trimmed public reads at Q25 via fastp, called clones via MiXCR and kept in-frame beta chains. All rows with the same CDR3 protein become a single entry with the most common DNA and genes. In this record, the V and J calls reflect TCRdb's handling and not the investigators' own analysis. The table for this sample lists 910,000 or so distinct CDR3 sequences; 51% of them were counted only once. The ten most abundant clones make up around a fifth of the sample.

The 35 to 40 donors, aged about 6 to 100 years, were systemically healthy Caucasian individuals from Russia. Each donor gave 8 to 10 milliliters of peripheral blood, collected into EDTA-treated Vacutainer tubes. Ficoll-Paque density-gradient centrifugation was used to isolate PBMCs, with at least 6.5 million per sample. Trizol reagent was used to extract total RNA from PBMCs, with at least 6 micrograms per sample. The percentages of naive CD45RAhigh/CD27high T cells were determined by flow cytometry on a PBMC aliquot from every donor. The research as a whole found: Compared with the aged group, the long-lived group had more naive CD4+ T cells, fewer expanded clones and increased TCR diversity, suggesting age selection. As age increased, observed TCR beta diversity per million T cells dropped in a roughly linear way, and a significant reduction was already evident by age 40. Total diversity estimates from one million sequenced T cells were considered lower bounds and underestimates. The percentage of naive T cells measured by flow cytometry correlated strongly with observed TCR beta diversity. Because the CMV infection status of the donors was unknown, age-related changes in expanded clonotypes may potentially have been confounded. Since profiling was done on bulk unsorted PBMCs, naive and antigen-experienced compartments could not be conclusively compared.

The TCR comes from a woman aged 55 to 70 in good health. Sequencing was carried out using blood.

The CDR3 here reads CATSDSPSTGQGGTQYF. The DNA reads as follows: TGTGCCACCAGTGATTCCCCCTCCACGGGACAGGGAGGGACCCAGTACTTC. The chain couples TRBV24-1 to TRBJ2-7; a stretch of 9 junction bases matches TRBD1. The DNA end favors TRBJ2-5, so the J call may be wrong. Sequences KGHDR (CDR1) and SFDVKD (CDR2) are obtained from the germline V gene. Spanning cysteine to phenylalanine, the CDR3 consists of 17 amino acids. Only the CDR3 DNA is retained, 51 bases long and in frame from the first base.